This entry lists 14 T cell receptor beta chains sequenced from one sample in a study of T cells expressing NK-cell markers. TCRdb reprocessed the 5' RACE reads and keeps a single row for each CDR3 protein, giving no DNA. This listing includes 550,000 to 600,000 distinct CDR3 sequences. Specimen: blood T cells: a sorted CD56 or NKG2C T cell subset, CD4+ or CD8+ T cells, or bulk PBMC T cells (not recorded which). The receptors stem from a man in his late teens or twenties in good health.

The chain recombines TRBV10-2 with TRBJ1-2; TCRdb returns TRBD1, unconfirmable since there is no DNA. CDR1 WSHSY and CDR2 SAAADI come from the germline V gene. The CDR3 consists of 13 residues. CDR3 protein: CASSETGSDGYTF.

The CDR3 spells CASPTSDYNEQFF. This chain connects TRBV7-9 to TRBJ2-1; TCRdb's D call of TRBD2 is untestable without DNA. Germline V gene data show CDR1 as SEHNR and CDR2 as FQNEAQ (reference sequence). The CDR3 is 13 amino acids.

The gene calls are TRBV29-1 and TRBJ2-1; the D gene TCRdb calls, TRBD2, cannot be checked with no DNA. The CDR3 runs to 15 residues. CDR1 is SQVTM and CDR2 is ANQGSEA in the germline V gene. The CDR3 sequence is CSVDLRDSEYNEQFF.

The rearrangement uses TRBV29-1 and TRBJ2-3; the D gene TCRdb calls, TRBD2, cannot be checked with no DNA. The CDR3 runs 17 residues. Germline CDR1 is SQVTM and CDR2 is ANQGSEA. CDR3 sequence: CSVELGLAGGRIDTQYF.

This chain links TRBV5-1 with TRBJ2-4. The CDR3 is 13 amino acids. Germline V gene lookup returns CDR1 SGHRS and CDR2 YFSETQ. Here the CDR3 reads CASRSGPRNIQYF.

The chain carries TRBV15 and TRBJ2-1; the D call of TRBD1 rests on TCRdb alone, since no DNA is present to check it. Germline CDR1 and CDR2: LNHNV and YYDKDF (reference sequence). The CDR3 loop spans 14 amino acids. The CDR3 spells CATSSRQGWNEQFF.

This CDR3 reads CAISPGGNQPQHF. This chain uses TRBV10-3 with TRBJ1-5; with no DNA, the TCRdb D assignment of TRBD1 cannot be verified. The CDR3 contains 13 residues. CDR1 is ENHRY, CDR2 SYGVKD, per germline.

The gene calls are TRBV6-2 or TRBV6-3 and TRBJ2-1; TCRdb gives TRBD2 as the D gene, but with no DNA this cannot be confirmed. Germline assignment: CDR1 MNHEY and CDR2 SVGEGT. The CDR3 has 11 residues. The CDR3 here is CASGERNEQFF.

The V call is TRBV29-1, the J call TRBJ2-5; TCRdb designates TRBD2, a call that cannot be tested without DNA. Germline CDR1 SQVTM, CDR2 ANQGSEA. The CDR3 is made up of 22 amino acids. CDR3 loop: CSVEVILVGQGLAGGPEETQYF. The variable domain in full, completed from reference TRBV29-1 and TRBJ2-5, reads SAVISQKPSRDICQRGTSLTIQCQVDSQVTMMFWYRQQPGQSLTLIATANQGSEATYESGFVIDKFPISRPNLTFSTLTVSNMSPEDSSIYLCSVEVILVGQGLAGGPEETQYFGPGTRLLVL.

The CDR3 sequence is CATQKANIQYF. V usage is TRBV12-3 or TRBV12-4 and J usage is TRBJ2-4. This CDR3 comprises 11 residues.

The chain has TRBV15 and TRBJ1-1; TCRdb indicates TRBD1, and absent DNA this call remains unverified. CDR3 size: 16 residues. The germline gives CDR1 LNHNV, CDR2 YYDKDF (reference sequence). The CDR3 is CATSPLVRGRNTEAFF.

The V gene is TRBV4-2, the J gene TRBJ2-5. This CDR3 spans 17 amino acids. Germline CDR1 and CDR2: LGHNA and YNFKEQ. CDR3: CASSQAGYSPQQETQYF.

The J gene is TRBJ1-1, the V gene TRBV5-1; TCRdb picks TRBD1, but there is no DNA to check that call. The CDR3 totals 13 residues. From germline, CDR1 is SGHRS and CDR2 YFSETQ. This CDR3 is CASSPGTNREAFF.

The rearrangement links TRBV5-1 to TRBJ2-2. This CDR3 contains 14 residues. Germline lookup yields CDR1 SGHRS and CDR2 YFSETQ. The CDR3: CASSPASGSGELFF.